The 3 T cell receptor beta chains below all came from one sample that was sequenced in a study of CD8 T cells in ankylosing spondylitis. TCRdb redid the calling of the 5' RACE reads with MiXCR, one entry per CDR3 protein. In the table there are approximately 100,000 distinct CDR3 sequences, 24% of which are singletons. Sample: synovial fluid, either unsorted or a sorted T cell fraction (not recorded which). The receptors derive from a male donor with ankylosing spondylitis.

This clonotype has only a few counts. The chain employs TRBV5-1 and TRBJ2-1; D possibly corresponds to TRBD2 (6 bases). The CDR3 length is 17 residues. Germline CDR1 reads SGHRS; CDR2 reads YFSETQ. The V gene lost 2 bases and the J gene lost 5 bases, with 20 bases spanning the gap. For the CDR3, the DNA is TGCGCCAGCAGCTTCCGCGGGGTACCGGACACTGACAATGAGCAGTTCTTC. As protein: CASSFRGVPDTDNEQFF.

The chain is built from TRBV24-1 and TRBJ2-7; possible D gene TRBD1, 6 bases. The CDR3 covers 17 residues. Per germline, CDR1 KGHDR and CDR2 SFDVKD. Trimming left V 0 bases short and J 2 bases short, with 16 bases between. The CDR3 spells CATSDLSTGSLTYEQYV. The DNA for the CDR3 is TGTGCCACCAGTGATTTGAGCACAGGGTCCCTCACCTACGAGCAGTACGTC.

V and J are TRBV7-2 and TRBJ2-7; D may be TRBD1 or TRBD2 (6 bases each). This CDR3 region has 12 residues. V was clipped by 5 bases and J by 8 bases, with 13 bases between them. Germline V gives CDR1 SGHTA, CDR2 FQGNSA. The CDR3: CASSQGGPKQYF. Written as DNA, the CDR3 is TGTGCCAGCAGCCAAGGGGGGCCAAAGCAGTACTTC.